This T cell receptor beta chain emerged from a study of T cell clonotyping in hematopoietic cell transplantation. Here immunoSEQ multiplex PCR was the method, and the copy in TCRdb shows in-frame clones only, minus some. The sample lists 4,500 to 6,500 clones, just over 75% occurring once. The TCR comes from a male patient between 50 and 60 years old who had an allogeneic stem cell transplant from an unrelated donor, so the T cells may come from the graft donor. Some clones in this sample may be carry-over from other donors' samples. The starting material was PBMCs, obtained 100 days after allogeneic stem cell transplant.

The CDR3 DNA is TGTGCCTGGAGTAGCGGACAGGGAGATCAGCCCCAGCATTTT. Encoded protein: CAWSSGQGDQPQHF. V is TRBV30 and J is TRBJ1-5; TRBD1 aligns across 8 bases. The CDR3 consists of 14 residues. The germline gives CDR1 GTSNPN, CDR2 SVGIG (reference sequence). Losses at the gene ends were 2 bases for V and 5 bases for J; bases not matched to a gene: 5.